This T cell receptor (beta chain) comes out of a study of blood T cell repertoires in COVID-19. Study background: The samples span acute and convalescent COVID-19 from the United States, Italy and Spain. T cells, B-cell-depleted T cells, or PBMCs provided the cDNA or gDNA that served as material.

CDR1 and CDR2 from the germline V gene are LGHDT and YNNKEL (reference sequence). There are 17 residues in the CDR3. J was trimmed by 4 bases and V by 4 bases; bases with no gene match: 12. TCRdb's table, derived via immunoSEQ multiplex PCR, lists solely in-frame clones and lacks some. The profile shows some 270,000 clones, about 89% of them singletons. The material sequenced was peripheral blood. The source is a man aged 35-49 years with active or convalescent COVID-19. The chain couples TRBV3-1 (or the pseudogene TRBV3-2) to TRBJ1-2; 10 bases are a match to TRBD1. CDR3 protein: CASSRGTRQGALYGYTF. CDR3 DNA: TGTGCCAGCAGCCGCGGAACCCGACAGGGGGCGCTCTATGGCTACACCTTC.